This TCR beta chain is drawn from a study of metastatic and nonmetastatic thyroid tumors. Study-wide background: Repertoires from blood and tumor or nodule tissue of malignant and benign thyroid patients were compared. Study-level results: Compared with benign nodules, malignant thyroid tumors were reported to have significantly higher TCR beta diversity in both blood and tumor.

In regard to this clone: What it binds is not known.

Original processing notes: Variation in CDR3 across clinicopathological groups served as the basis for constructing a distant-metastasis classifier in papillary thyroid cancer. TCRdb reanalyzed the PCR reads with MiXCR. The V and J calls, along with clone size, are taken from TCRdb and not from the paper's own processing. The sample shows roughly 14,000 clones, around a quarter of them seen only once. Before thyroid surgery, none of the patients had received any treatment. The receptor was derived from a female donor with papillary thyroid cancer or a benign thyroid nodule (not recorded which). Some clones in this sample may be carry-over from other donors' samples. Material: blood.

The CDR3 is CASSLRNSGANILTF. The CDR3 nucleotides are TGTGCCAGCAGCTTAAGGAACTCTGGGGCAAACATCCTGACTTTC. This rearrangement joins TRBV7-9 to TRBJ2-6; D may be TRBD1 (5 bases). This CDR3 is built from 15 residues. The germline V gene has CDR1 SEHNR and CDR2 FQNEAQ (reference sequence). V was cut by 2 bases and J by 14 bases, with 19 bases left in between.